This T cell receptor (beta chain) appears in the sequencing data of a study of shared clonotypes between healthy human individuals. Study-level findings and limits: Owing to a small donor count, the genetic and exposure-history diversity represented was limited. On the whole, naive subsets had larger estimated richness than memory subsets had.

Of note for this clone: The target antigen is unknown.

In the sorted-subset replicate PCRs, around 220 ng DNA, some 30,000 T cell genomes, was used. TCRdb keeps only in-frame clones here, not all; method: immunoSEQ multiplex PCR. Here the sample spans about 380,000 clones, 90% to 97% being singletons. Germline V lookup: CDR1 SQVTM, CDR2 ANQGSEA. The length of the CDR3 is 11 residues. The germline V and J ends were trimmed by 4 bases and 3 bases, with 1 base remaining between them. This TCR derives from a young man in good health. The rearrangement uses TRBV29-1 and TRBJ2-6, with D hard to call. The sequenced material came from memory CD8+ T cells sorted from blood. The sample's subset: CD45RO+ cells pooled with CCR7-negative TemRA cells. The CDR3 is CSVVGANVLTF. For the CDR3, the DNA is TGCAGCGTTGTTGGGGCCAACGTCCTGACTTTC.